The T cell receptor beta chain under discussion was sequenced for a study of T cells in Graves' hyperthyroidism and ophthalmopathy. V dropped 2 bases and J dropped 5 bases, with 12 bases sitting between them. Germline CDR1 reads LGHDT; CDR2 reads YNNKEL (reference sequence). CDR3 length: 14 residues. This clonotype was counted ten times or more. The TCR beta CDR3 regions underwent amplification using RNA transcripts as the source. The TCR CDR3 first-round RT-PCR relied on the HTBI primer set. MiXCR, applied by TCRdb to the multiplex PCR reads, yields one record per CDR3 protein. This table holds around 180,000 distinct CDR3 sequences, more than 15% found once.

What was sequenced was blood. The J gene is TRBJ2-5, the V gene TRBV3-1; D unresolved. The sequence derives from a woman aged 50 to 60 with Graves' hyperthyroidism. CDR3 bases: TGTGCCAGCAGCCAAAAGATAGGTTTGGAGACCCAGTACTTC. This gives the protein CASSQKIGLETQYF.